These T cell receptor beta chains were read from a single sample in a study of blood T cell repertoires in COVID-19. The method was immunoSEQ multiplex PCR; TCRdb's version includes in-frame clones alone and lacks a portion of them. Of about 130,000 clones listed, 87% were seen once; the top ten hold over 3.5%. The sample was peripheral blood. Receptors originate from a woman aged 60-75 years with acute or convalescent COVID-19. Both conserved end residues are part of each CDR3. A D gene is named only where the DNA matches it firmly. Expanded clones get a size class; other rows say once, few or many, or leave the size out.

D,size,V,J,CDR3,DNA
TRBD1,once,TRBV9,TRBJ1-4,CASSAGTGVLEKLFF,TGTGCCAGCAGCGCCGGGACAGGGGTTTTAGAAAAACTGTTTTTT
TRBD1,.,TRBV27,TRBJ2-7,CASSFVGQGPHEQYF,TGTGCCAGCAGTTTTGTGGGACAGGGGCCCCACGAGCAGTACTTC
TRBD2,.,TRBV10-3,TRBJ2-1,CAMRTSGDHNEQFF,TGTGCCATGAGGACTAGCGGGGACCACAATGAGCAGTTCTTC
TRBD1,.,TRBV30,TRBJ1-6,CAWSGDRDNSPLHF,TGTGCCTGGAGTGGGGACAGGGATAATTCACCCCTCCACTTT
.,.,TRBV5-6,TRBJ1-6,CASSYPSGLRNSPLHF,TGTGCCAGCAGCTATCCCAGCGGGCTTAGAAATTCACCCCTCCACTTT
TRBD1,.,TRBV6-1,TRBJ1-5,CASSEWGQGSNQPQHF,TGTGCCAGCAGTGAATGGGGACAGGGCAGCAATCAGCCCCAGCATTTT
.,.,TRBV7-2,TRBJ1-2,CASSLAPESGYGYTF,TGTGCCAGCAGCTTAGCGCCAGAAAGTGGCTATGGCTACACCTTC
TRBD1,.,TRBV5-4,TRBJ1-5,CASSLGQGQPQHF,TGTGCCAGCAGCTTAGGACAGGGTCAGCCCCAGCATTTT
TRBD2,.,TRBV12-5,TRBJ2-1,CASGLGPMGLAGGEQFF,TGTGCTAGTGGTTTGGGCCCCATGGGACTAGCGGGAGGTGAGCAGTTCTTC
.,.,TRBV5-5,TRBJ1-3,CASSLDAVVSGNTIYF,TGTGCCAGCAGCTTGGATGCAGTCGTCTCTGGAAACACCATATATTTT
.,.,TRBV2,TRBJ2-7,CASSDQIREQYF,TGTGCCAGCAGTGATCAGATCCGAGAGCAGTACTTC
TRBD1,.,TRBV2,TRBJ1-2,CASRGYDRADGYTF,TGTGCCAGCAGGGGATACGACAGGGCTGATGGCTACACCTTC
TRBD2,.,TRBV19,TRBJ2-2,CASRRTSGRNTGELFF,TGTGCCAGTCGAAGGACTAGCGGTCGGAACACCGGGGAGCTGTTTTTT
.,.,TRBV28,TRBJ1-1,CASQGRGYTEAFF,TGTGCCAGCCAGGGGCGGGGGTACACTGAAGCTTTCTTT
TRBD2,.,TRBV5-1,TRBJ2-2,CASNSGLAGGGTGELFF,TGCGCCAGCAACTCGGGACTAGCGGGAGGAGGGACCGGGGAGCTGTTTTTT
TRBD2,.,TRBV7-9,TRBJ2-3,CASSGLAYTDTQYF,TGTGCCAGCAGCGGACTAGCCTACACAGATACGCAGTATTTT
.,.,TRBV6-5,TRBJ2-7,CASSRQNGYEQYF,TGTGCCAGCAGCCGACAGAATGGCTACGAGCAGTACTTC
.,.,TRBV3-1/TRBV3-2,TRBJ1-1,CASSQVTGATEAFF,TGTGCCAGCAGCCAAGTTACAGGTGCCACTGAAGCTTTCTTT
.,.,TRBV3-1/TRBV3-2,TRBJ1-4,CASSQEVGGGEKLFF,TGTGCCAGCAGCCAAGAAGTGGGGGGGGGTGAAAAACTGTTTTTT
TRBD1,.,TRBV5-6,TRBJ2-1,CASSSGGTGGYNEQFF,TGTGCCAGCAGCTCAGGGGGGACAGGGGGCTACAATGAGCAGTTCTTC
TRBD1,.,TRBV18,TRBJ2-1,CASSFLTGTGRNEQFF,TGTGCCAGCTCCTTCTTAACCGGGACAGGCCGCAATGAGCAGTTCTTC
.,.,TRBV27,TRBJ1-5,CASRDMDQPQHF,TGTGCCAGCAGGGACATGGATCAGCCCCAGCATTTT
.,.,TRBV6-6,TRBJ1-1,CASSTSGGNTEAFF,TGTGCCAGCAGTACCTCAGGAGGAAACACTGAAGCTTTCTTT
TRBD2,.,TRBV5-1,TRBJ2-7,CASSSGRAAYEQYF,TGCGCCAGCAGTAGCGGGAGGGCGGCCTACGAGCAGTACTTC
.,few,TRBV18,TRBJ1-3,CASSTQGPGNTIYF,TGTGCCAGCTCAACGCAGGGCCCTGGAAACACCATATATTTT
.,.,TRBV6-5,TRBJ2-5,CASSYDYREYF,TGTGCCAGCAGTTACGACTATCGAGAGTACTTC
TRBD1,.,TRBV5-4,TRBJ1-6,CASSLVTGGSSPLHF,TGTGCCAGCAGCTTGGTTACAGGGGGCAGTTCACCCCTCCACTTT
TRBD2,.,TRBV7-6,TRBJ2-3,CASSTFSGSTDTQYF,TGTGCCAGCAGCACTTTTAGCGGGAGCACAGATACGCAGTATTTT
.,.,TRBV29-1,TRBJ2-2,CSADRGLHTGELFF,TGCAGCGCCGACAGGGGACTACACACCGGGGAGCTGTTTTTT
TRBD1,.,TRBV27,TRBJ2-1,CASSRTGGSYNEQFF,TGTGCCAGCAGCCGGACAGGGGGCAGCTACAATGAGCAGTTCTTC
.,.,TRBV20-1,TRBJ2-3,CSARLATQYF,TGCAGTGCTAGGTTGGCTACGCAGTATTTT
.,.,TRBV28,TRBJ1-5,CASSLQLGGSNQPQHF,TGTGCCAGCAGTTTACAACTCGGGGGTAGCAATCAGCCCCAGCATTTT
TRBD1,.,TRBV5-4,TRBJ2-7,CASSLPGQDSYEQYF,TGTGCCAGCAGCTTACCAGGACAGGACTCCTACGAGCAGTACTTC
TRBD2,few,TRBV24-1,TRBJ2-2,CATSVQGAGAGELFF,TGTGCCACCAGTGTCCAAGGTGCGGGGGCCGGGGAGCTGTTTTTT
.,once,TRBV10-3,TRBJ1-4,CAISESTGYEKLFF,TGTGCCATCAGTGAGTCTACAGGGTACGAAAAACTGTTTTTT
.,.,TRBV10-2,TRBJ1-2,CASSDRKSGYTF,TGCGCCAGCAGTGATAGAAAATCTGGCTACACCTTC
TRBD1,.,TRBV9,TRBJ1-2,CASSVDRGGYGYTF,TGTGCCAGCAGCGTAGACAGGGGAGGCTATGGCTACACCTTC
.,.,TRBV28,TRBJ2-5,CASSRSVGGGETQYF,TGTGCCAGCAGCCGAAGTGTAGGGGGTGGGGAGACCCAGTACTTC
TRBD2,.,TRBV9,TRBJ2-1,CASSVAAGGWDYNEQFF,TGTGCCAGCAGCGTAGCGGCGGGAGGGTGGGACTACAATGAGCAGTTCTTC
.,once,TRBV25-1,TRBJ1-5,CASSDGGRSNQPQHF,TGTGCCAGCAGTGATGGGGGGAGAAGCAATCAGCCCCAGCATTTT
.,.,TRBV6-2/TRBV6-3,TRBJ2-1,CASSTPGPRVNEQFF,TGTGCCAGCAGTACTCCGGGCCCCAGGGTCAATGAGCAGTTCTTC
.,.,TRBV18,TRBJ1-1,CASSPLREDEAFF,TGTGCCAGCTCACCACTCAGGGAGGATGAAGCTTTCTTT
.,few,TRBV18,TRBJ1-5,CASSSVPGSAYSNQPQHF,TGTGCCAGCTCCTCGGTCCCCGGGTCGGCCTATAGCAATCAGCCCCAGCATTTT
TRBD1,.,TRBV2,TRBJ1-1,CASHREGTVNTEAFF,TGTGCCAGCCATAGGGAAGGGACAGTGAACACTGAAGCTTTCTTT
.,once,TRBV5-1,TRBJ2-5,CASSLERDQETQYF,TGCGCCAGCAGCTTGGAACGGGATCAAGAGACCCAGTACTTC
TRBD1,once,TRBV6-6,TRBJ1-6,CASSYSQGGGNSPLHF,TGTGCCAGCAGTTACTCGCAGGGGGGTGGTAATTCACCCCTCCACTTT
TRBD1,.,TRBV11-2,TRBJ2-7,CASRVPGTGTHEQYF,TGTGCCAGCAGAGTACCCGGGACAGGGACCCACGAGCAGTACTTC
.,.,TRBV3-1/TRBV3-2,TRBJ1-3,CASSQDLRGSGNTIYF,TGTGCCAGCAGCCAAGATCTCCGGGGCTCTGGAAACACCATATATTTT
TRBD2,.,TRBV5-1,TRBJ2-1,CASNAAPSTSGRVIRSYNEQFF,TGCGCCAGCAATGCTGCACCTTCGACTAGCGGGAGGGTCATCCGCTCCTACAATGAGCAGTTCTTC
TRBD2,.,TRBV9,TRBJ2-1,CASSAPLRGDYNEQFF,TGTGCCAGCAGCGCCCCTTTGCGGGGGGATTACAATGAGCAGTTCTTC
.,.,TRBV28,TRBJ1-5,CASTPAGTPSNQPQHF,TGTGCCAGCACCCCCGCCGGGACACCTAGCAATCAGCCCCAGCATTTT
.,.,TRBV11-2,TRBJ2-1,CASSFGRTSRNEQFF,TGTGCCAGCAGCTTCGGCCGTACTAGCCGGAATGAGCAGTTCTTC
TRBD1,.,TRBV19,TRBJ1-1,CASRWTGGPTEAFF,TGTGCCAGTAGGTGGACAGGGGGGCCCACTGAAGCTTTCTTT
.,.,TRBV9,TRBJ2-3,CASSVERDTQYF,TGTGCCAGCAGCGTAGAACGGGATACGCAGTATTTT
.,few,TRBV29-1,TRBJ1-2,CSVEAASGGTF,TGCAGCGTTGAAGCAGCCTCGGGGGGCACCTTC
.,.,TRBV2,TRBJ2-2,CASSEVPRAGELFF,TGTGCCAGCAGTGAGGTTCCCCGGGCCGGGGAGCTGTTTTTT
TRBD2,.,TRBV6-2/TRBV6-3,TRBJ2-4,CASSYTGLAANIQYF,TGTGCCAGCAGTTACACCGGACTAGCGGCAAACATTCAGTACTTC